This paragraph covers one T cell receptor (beta chain) sequence. The antigen remains unidentified. The sample originates from a study of blood T cells in healthy people across ages. Primers used in a second PCR of roughly 6 to 12 cycles were a sample-barcoded 5' primer and a J-beta primer mix. One entry per CDR3 protein results from TCRdb running MiXCR on the 5' RACE reads. Of about 680,000 distinct CDR3 sequences listed, approximately 50% are singletons. The study, taken as a whole, reports: Getting older went along with TCR beta diversity per million T cells dropping roughly linearly.

Losses at the gene ends were 3 bases for V and 8 bases for J; bases not matched to a gene: 6. Per the germline V gene, CDR1 is SEHNR and CDR2 is FQNEAQ (reference sequence). This CDR3 spans 16 amino acids. The authors drew about 9.9 milliliters of peripheral blood from each donor. This chain connects TRBV7-9 to TRBJ2-1, with 14 bases aligning to TRBD2. Sequencing was performed on blood. The origin of this receptor is a woman aged 60-75 years in good health. As DNA, the CDR3 is TGTGCCAGCAGCTTCGGACTAGCGGGAGGCCGCGATGAGCAGTTCTTC. It specifies CASSFGLAGGRDEQFF.